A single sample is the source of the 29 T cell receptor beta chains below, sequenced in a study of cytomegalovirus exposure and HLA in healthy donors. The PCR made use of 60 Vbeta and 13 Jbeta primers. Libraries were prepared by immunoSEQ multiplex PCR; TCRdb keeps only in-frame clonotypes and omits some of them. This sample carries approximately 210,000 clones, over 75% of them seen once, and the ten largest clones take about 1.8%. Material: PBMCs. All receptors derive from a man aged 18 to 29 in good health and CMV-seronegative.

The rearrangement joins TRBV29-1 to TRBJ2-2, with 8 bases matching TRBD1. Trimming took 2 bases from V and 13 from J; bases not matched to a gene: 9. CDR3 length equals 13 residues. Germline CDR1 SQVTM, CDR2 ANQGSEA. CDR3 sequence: CSVELEDRVGLFF. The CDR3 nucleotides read TGCAGCGTTGAATTAGAGGACAGGGTAGGGCTGTTTTTT.

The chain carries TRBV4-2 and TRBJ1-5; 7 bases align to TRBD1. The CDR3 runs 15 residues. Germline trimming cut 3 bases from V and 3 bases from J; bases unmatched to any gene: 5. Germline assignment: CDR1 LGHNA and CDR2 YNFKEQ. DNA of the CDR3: TGTGCCAGCAGCCAGGAGACAGGGCCCAATCAGCCCCAGCATTTT. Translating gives CASSQETGPNQPQHF.

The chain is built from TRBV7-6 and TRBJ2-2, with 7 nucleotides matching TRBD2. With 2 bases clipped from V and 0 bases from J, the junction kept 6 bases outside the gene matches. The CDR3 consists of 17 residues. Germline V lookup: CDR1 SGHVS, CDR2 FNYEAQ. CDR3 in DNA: TGTGCCAGCAGCTTATCACTCGGGGGGACGAACACCGGGGAGCTGTTTTTT. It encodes CASSLSLGGTNTGELFF.

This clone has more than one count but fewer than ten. The CDR3 region is CASSLGPKRQEPNYGYTF. The DNA of the CDR3 is TGTGCCAGCAGCTTAGGTCCGAAGAGACAGGAACCTAACTATGGCTACACCTTC. The chain has TRBV11-2 and TRBJ1-2; D might be TRBD1 (6 bases). The CDR3 totals 18 residues. Trimming removed 1 base at V and 0 bases at J, with 18 bases between. Per the germline V gene, CDR1 is SGHAT and CDR2 is FQNNGV.

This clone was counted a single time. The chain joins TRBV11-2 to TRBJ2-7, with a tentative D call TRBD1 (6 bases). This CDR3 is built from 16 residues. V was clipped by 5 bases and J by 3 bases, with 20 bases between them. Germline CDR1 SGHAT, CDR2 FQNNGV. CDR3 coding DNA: TGTGCCAGCAGCCCTACCCACCAGGGGACCTTCTACGAGCAGTACTTC. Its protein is CASSPTHQGTFYEQYF.

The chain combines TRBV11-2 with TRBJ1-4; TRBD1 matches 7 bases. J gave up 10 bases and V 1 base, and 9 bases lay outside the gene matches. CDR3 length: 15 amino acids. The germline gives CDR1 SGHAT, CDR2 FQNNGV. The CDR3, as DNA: TGTGCCAGCAGCTTAGCCGGGACAGAGGGGAGAAAACTGTTTTTT. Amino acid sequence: CASSLAGTEGRKLFF.

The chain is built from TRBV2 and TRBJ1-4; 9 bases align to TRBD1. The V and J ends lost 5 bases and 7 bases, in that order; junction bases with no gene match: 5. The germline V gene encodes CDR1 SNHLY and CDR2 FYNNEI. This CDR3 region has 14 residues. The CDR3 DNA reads TGTGCCAGCAGTCCCGGGACAGGGCGTGAAAAACTGTTTTTT. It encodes CASSPGTGREKLFF.

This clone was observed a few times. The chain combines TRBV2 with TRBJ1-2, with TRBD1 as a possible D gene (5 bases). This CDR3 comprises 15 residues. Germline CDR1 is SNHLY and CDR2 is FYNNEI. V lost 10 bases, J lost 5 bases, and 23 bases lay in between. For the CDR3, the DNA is TGTGCCACCGCTATCGGGCAGGGCTTGGGTTATGGCTACACCTTC. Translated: CATAIGQGLGYGYTF.

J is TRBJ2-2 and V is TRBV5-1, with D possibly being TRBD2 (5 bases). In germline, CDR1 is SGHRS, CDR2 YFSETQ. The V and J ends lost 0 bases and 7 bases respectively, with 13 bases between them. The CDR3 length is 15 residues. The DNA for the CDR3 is TGCGCCAGCAGCTTGGAAGGAAATCGGGGCGGGGAGCTGTTTTTT. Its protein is CASSLEGNRGGELFF.

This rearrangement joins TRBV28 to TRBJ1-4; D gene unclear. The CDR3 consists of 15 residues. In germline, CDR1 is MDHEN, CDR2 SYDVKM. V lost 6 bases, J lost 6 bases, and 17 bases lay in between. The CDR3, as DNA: TGTGCCAGCAGCACACTCAGGAACCCTGATGAAAAACTGTTTTTT. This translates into CASSTLRNPDEKLFF.

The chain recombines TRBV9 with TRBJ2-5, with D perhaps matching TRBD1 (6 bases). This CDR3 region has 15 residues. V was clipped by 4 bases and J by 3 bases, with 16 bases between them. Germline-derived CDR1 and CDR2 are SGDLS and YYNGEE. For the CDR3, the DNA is TGTGCCAGCAGCTCAACTCCTCACAGGGAAGAGACCCAGTACTTC. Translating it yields CASSSTPHREETQYF.

CDR3 sequence reads: CASSSKTGGITEAFF. Written as DNA, the CDR3 is TGTGCCAGTAGCTCAAAGACAGGGGGGATAACTGAAGCTTTCTTT. V gene TRBV19 combines with J gene TRBJ1-1, with 9 bases that match TRBD1. The CDR3 is 15 residues long. Trimming took 6 bases from V and 5 from J; bases not matched to a gene: 10. The germline V gene has CDR1 LNHDA and CDR2 SQIVND (reference sequence).

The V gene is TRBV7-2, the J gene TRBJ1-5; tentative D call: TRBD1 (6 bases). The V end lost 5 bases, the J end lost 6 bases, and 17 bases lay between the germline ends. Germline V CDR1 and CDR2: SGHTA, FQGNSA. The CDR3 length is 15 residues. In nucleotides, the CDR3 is TGTGCCAGCAGCCAGGGACGGGGGGCCGGTCAGCCCCAGCATTTT. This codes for CASSQGRGAGQPQHF.

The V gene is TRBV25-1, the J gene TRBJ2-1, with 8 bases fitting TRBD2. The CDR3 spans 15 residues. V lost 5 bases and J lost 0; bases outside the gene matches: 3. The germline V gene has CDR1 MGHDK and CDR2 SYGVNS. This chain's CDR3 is CASSLAGSSYNEQFF. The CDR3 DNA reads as TGTGCCAGCAGTTTAGCGGGAAGCTCCTACAATGAGCAGTTCTTC.

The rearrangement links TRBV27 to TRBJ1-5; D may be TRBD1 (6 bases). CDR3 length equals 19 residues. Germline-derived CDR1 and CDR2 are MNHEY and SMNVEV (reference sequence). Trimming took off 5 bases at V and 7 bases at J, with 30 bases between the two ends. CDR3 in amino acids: CASSRVRGVGGGSSQPQHF. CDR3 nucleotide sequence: TGTGCCAGCAGTAGGGTCCGGGGGGTGGGTGGGGGCTCGTCACAGCCCCAGCATTTT.

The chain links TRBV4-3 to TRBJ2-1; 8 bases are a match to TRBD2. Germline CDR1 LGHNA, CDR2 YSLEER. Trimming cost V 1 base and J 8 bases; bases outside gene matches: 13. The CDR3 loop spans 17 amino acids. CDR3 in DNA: TGCGCCAGCAGCCAAGTTGGTCGGGGGGGCCGTCATTATGAGCAGTTCTTC. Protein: CASSQVGRGGRHYEQFF.

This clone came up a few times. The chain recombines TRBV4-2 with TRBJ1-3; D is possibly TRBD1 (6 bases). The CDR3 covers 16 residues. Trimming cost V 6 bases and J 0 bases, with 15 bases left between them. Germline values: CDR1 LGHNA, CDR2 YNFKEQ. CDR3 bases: TGTGCCAGCAGTCCTCAGGGGCCCTCCTCTGGAAACACCATATATTTT. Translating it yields CASSPQGPSSGNTIYF.

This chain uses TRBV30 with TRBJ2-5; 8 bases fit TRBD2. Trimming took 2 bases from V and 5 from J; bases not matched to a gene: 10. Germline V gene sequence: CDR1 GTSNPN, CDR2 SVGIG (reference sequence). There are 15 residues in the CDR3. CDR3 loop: CAWSMVSGGVETQYF. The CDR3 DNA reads TGTGCCTGGAGTATGGTCAGCGGGGGCGTGGAGACCCAGTACTTC.

The DNA of the CDR3 is TGTGCCAGCAGCCCATATGACAGGTTTAGCACAGATACGCAGTATTTT. It codes for CASSPYDRFSTDTQYF. This rearrangement joins TRBV7-9 to TRBJ2-3; TRBD1 might be the D (6 bases). Germline V lookup: CDR1 SEHNR, CDR2 FQNEAQ (reference sequence). The CDR3 loop spans 16 amino acids. Trimming removed 5 bases from V and 0 bases from J, with 15 bases in between.

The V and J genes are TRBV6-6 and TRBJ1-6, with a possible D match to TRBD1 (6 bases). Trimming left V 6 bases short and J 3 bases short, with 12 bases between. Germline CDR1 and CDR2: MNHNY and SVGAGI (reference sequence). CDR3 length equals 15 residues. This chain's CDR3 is CASSDTGFYNSPLHF. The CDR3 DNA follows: TGTGCCAGCAGCGACACAGGGTTCTATAATTCACCCCTCCACTTT.

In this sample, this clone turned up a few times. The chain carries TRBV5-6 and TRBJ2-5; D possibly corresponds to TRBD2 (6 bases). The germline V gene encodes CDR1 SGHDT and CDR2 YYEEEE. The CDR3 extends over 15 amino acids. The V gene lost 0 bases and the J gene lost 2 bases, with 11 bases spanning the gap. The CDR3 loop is CASSLEEGRQETQYF. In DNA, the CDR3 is TGTGCCAGCAGCTTGGAGGAGGGGAGACAAGAGACCCAGTACTTC.

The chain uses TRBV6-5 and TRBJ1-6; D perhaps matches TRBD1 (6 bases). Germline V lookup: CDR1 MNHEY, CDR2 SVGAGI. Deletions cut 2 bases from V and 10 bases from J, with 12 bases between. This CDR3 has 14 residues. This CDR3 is CASSYPEQGSPLHF. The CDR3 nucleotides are TGTGCCAGCAGTTACCCCGAACAGGGCTCACCCCTCCACTTT.

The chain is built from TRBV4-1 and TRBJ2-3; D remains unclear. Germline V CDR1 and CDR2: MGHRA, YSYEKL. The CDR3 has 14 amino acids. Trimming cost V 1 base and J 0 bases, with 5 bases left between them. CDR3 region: CASSQVTSTDTQYF. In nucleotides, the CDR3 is TGCGCCAGCAGCCAAGTGACAAGCACAGATACGCAGTATTTT.

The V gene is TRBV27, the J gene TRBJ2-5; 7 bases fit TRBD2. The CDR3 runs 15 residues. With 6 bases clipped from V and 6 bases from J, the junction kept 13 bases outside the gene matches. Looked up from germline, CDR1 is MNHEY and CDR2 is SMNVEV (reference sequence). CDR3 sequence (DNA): TGTGCCAGCAGGGGAGCGGGGATTGTAGGAAAGACCCAGTACTTC. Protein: CASRGAGIVGKTQYF.

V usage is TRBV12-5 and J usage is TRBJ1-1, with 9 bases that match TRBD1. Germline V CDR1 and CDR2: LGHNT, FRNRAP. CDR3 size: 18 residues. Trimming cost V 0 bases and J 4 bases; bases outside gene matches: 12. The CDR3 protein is CASGLVHLRDRVGTEAFF. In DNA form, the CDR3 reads TGTGCTAGTGGTTTGGTACATCTCCGGGACAGGGTGGGCACTGAAGCTTTCTTT.

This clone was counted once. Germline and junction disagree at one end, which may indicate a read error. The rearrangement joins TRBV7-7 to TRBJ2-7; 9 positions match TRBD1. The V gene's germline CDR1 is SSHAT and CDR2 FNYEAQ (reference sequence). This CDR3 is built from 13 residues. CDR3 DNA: TGTGCTAGCAGCTCAGGGACAGGGAGGGAGCAGTACTTC. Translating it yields CASSSGTGREQYF.

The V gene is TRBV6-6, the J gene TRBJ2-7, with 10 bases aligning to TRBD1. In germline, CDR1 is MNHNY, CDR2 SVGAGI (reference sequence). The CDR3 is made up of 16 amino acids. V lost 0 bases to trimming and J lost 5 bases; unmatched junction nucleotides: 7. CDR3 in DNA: TGTGCCAGCAGTTACTCGCGTCGACAGGGGGCCGACGAGCAGTACTTC. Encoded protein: CASSYSRRQGADEQYF.

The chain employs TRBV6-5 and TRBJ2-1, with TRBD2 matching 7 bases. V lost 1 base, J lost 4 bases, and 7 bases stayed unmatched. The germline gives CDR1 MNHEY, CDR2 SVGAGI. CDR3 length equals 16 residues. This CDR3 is CASSYYASGVYNEQFF. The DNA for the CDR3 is TGTGCCAGCAGTTACTACGCTAGCGGAGTATACAATGAGCAGTTCTTC.

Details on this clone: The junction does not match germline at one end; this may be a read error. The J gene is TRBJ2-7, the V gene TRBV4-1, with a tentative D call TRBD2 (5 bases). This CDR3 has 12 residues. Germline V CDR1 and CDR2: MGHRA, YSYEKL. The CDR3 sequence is CASRGREYEQCF. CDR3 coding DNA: TGCGCCAGCAGGGGTAGGGAGTACGAGCAGTGCTTC.